One sample yielded the 6 T cell receptor beta chains listed below, sequenced in a study of cytomegalovirus exposure and HLA in healthy donors. PCR employed 60 Vbeta and 13 Jbeta primers. Produced via immunoSEQ multiplex PCR; TCRdb's table is partial and in-frame only. The sample records around 180,000 clones, 80% to 90% being singletons. The sequencing sample was made of PBMCs. These receptors all stem from a girl aged 2 to 9 in good health and CMV-seropositive.

This rearrangement joins TRBV11-3 to TRBJ2-1; possible D gene TRBD2, 6 bases. V lost 1 base, J lost 2 bases, and 9 bases lay in between. This CDR3 has 15 residues. Germline V lookup: CDR1 SGHNT, CDR2 YENEEA. CDR3 coding DNA: TGTGCCAGCAGCTTAGGTGCTAGCGCCTACAATGAGCAGTTCTTC. Protein sequence: CASSLGASAYNEQFF.

The table lists this clone with a count of one. The gene calls are TRBV5-1 and TRBJ2-6; 8 bases fit TRBD1. V dropped 7 bases and J dropped 2; count of bases not matched to a gene: 5. Germline assignment: CDR1 SGHRS and CDR2 YFSETQ. The CDR3 consists of 15 residues. The CDR3, as DNA: TGCGCCAGCGGGGAGACAGGGGCTGGGGCCAACGTCCTGACTTTC. This translates into CASGETGAGANVLTF.

The chain uses TRBV28 and TRBJ1-1, with 7 nucleotides matching TRBD1. Germline V gives CDR1 MDHEN, CDR2 SYDVKM. The ends lost 5 bases at V and 3 bases at J; junction bases unmatched: 9. The CDR3 is 15 residues long. The CDR3 here is CASSRQGPRHTEAFF. CDR3 nucleotides: TGTGCCAGCAGTCGACAGGGACCCCGGCACACTGAAGCTTTCTTT.

The V call is TRBV18, the J call TRBJ1-6; D possibly corresponds to TRBD1 (5 bases). Germline V gene sequence: CDR1 KGHSH, CDR2 LQKENI. Deletions cut 3 bases from V and 10 bases from J, with 16 bases between. The CDR3 runs to 15 residues. CDR3 DNA sequence: TGTGCCAGCTCACCCGGGACTCCTTCTTCCTCACCCCTCCACTTT. This sequence encodes CASSPGTPSSSPLHF.

This clone was detected a few times. The rearrangement joins TRBV25-1 to TRBJ1-1, with D possibly TRBD1 on 5 matching bases. The V end lost 6 bases, the J end lost 5 bases, and 19 bases lay between the germline ends. From germline, CDR1 is MGHDK and CDR2 SYGVNS. This CDR3 is built from 15 residues. This chain's CDR3 is CASSGGASARTEAFF. For the CDR3, the DNA is TGTGCCAGCAGCGGTGGGGCGTCAGCTCGAACTGAAGCTTTCTTT.

This sequence joins TRBV27 and TRBJ2-7, with 12 bases aligning to TRBD2. J was trimmed by 2 bases and V by 4 bases; bases with no gene match: 6. The CDR3 consists of 16 residues. The germline gives CDR1 MNHEY, CDR2 SMNVEV (reference sequence). The CDR3 sequence: CASSYLTSGGPYEQYF. Written as DNA, the CDR3 is TGTGCCAGCAGTTACTTGACTAGCGGGGGACCCTACGAGCAGTACTTC.